These 14 T cell receptor beta chains came from one sample sequenced in a study of shared T cell receptors in the human thymus. The repertoire was sequenced with immunoSEQ multiplex PCR; TCRdb's copy has only in-frame clones and lacks some. The sample contains around 730,000 clones, 80% to 90% of which appear only once. These records were also assigned to another study, of human thymus T cells.

Sequences were obtained from thymocytes. Receptors originate from a girl under three years old with a congenital heart defect.

The chain uses TRBV27 and TRBJ1-2; 8 nucleotides match TRBD1. Trimming removed 3 bases from V and 7 bases from J; junction bases left unmatched: 10. The CDR3 extends over 15 amino acids. The V gene's germline CDR1 is MNHEY and CDR2 SMNVEV (reference sequence). The CDR3 protein is CASSFRQGALGGYTF. The CDR3 DNA sequence: TGTGCCAGCAGTTTTAGGCAGGGGGCTTTGGGTGGCTACACCTTC.

The V and J genes are TRBV4-3 and TRBJ1-6, with TRBD1 identical over 9 bases. V lost 4 bases and J lost 10; bases outside the gene matches: 11. CDR3 length: 16 amino acids. CDR1 is LGHNA, CDR2 YSLEER, per germline. In DNA, the CDR3 is TGCGCCAGCAGCCCGCACAGACAGGGGGGGGTATCACCCCTCCACTTT. Translation: CASSPHRQGGVSPLHF.

The rearrangement uses TRBV2 and TRBJ1-2; unclear D gene. Germline CDR1 and CDR2: SNHLY and FYNNEI. The length of the CDR3 is 14 residues. V lost 4 bases and J 1 base, leaving 10 bases between the germline ends. The CDR3 sequence: CASSGGEGNYGYTF. The CDR3 DNA sequence: TGTGCCAGCAGTGGTGGGGAGGGTAACTATGGCTACACCTTC. The full variable domain, completed using reference TRBV2 and TRBJ1-2, is EPEVTQTPSHQVTQMGQEVILRCVPISNHLYFYWYRQILGQKVEFLVSFYNNEISEKSEIFDDQFSVERPDGSNFTLKIRSTKLEDSAMYFCASSGGEGNYGYTFGSGTRLTVV.

V is TRBV5-1 and J is TRBJ1-1, with a weak D call TRBD1 (5 bases). CDR3 length: 14 residues. Trimming took off 5 bases at V and 1 base at J, with 12 bases between the two ends. Germline V gene data show CDR1 as SGHRS and CDR2 as YFSETQ. CDR3 residues: CASRNPGGNTEAFF. The CDR3 DNA reads TGCGCCAGCAGAAACCCCGGGGGGAACACTGAAGCTTTCTTT.

The rearrangement uses TRBV12-5 and TRBJ1-2, with 12 bases identical to TRBD1. The length of the CDR3 is 17 residues. Per the germline V gene, CDR1 is LGHNT and CDR2 is FRNRAP. The V segment lost 7 bases and the J segment 2 bases; nucleotides outside the gene matches: 11. The CDR3 nucleotides read TGTGCTAGTGCTCCCCGGGACAGGGGGCTGTGGAACTATGGCTACACCTTC. Its translation: CASAPRDRGLWNYGYTF.

The CDR3 DNA sequence: TGCGCCAGCAGCGAGGAATCCTATAATTCACCCCTCCACTTT. Encoded protein: CASSEESYNSPLHF. The chain links TRBV5-1 to TRBJ1-6; no definite D call. V was cut by 4 bases and J by 1 base, with 6 bases left in between. The V gene's germline CDR1 is SGHRS and CDR2 YFSETQ. CDR3 length: 14 amino acids.

This chain links TRBV7-2 with TRBJ2-3; TRBD2 matches at 8 bases. Per the germline V gene, CDR1 is SGHTA and CDR2 is FQGNSA. J lost 4 bases, V lost 1 base, and 7 bases had no gene match. The CDR3 spans 16 residues. The CDR3 bases are TGTGCCAGCAGCTTAGAGGGCGGGGGGTCAGCAGATACGCAGTATTTT. Amino acid sequence: CASSLEGGGSADTQYF.

The rearrangement uses TRBV7-9 and TRBJ1-1; D possibly corresponds to TRBD1 (5 bases). The CDR3 consists of 18 residues. Germline V gene lookup returns CDR1 SEHNR and CDR2 FQNEAQ (reference sequence). Trimming cost V 0 bases and J 1 base, with 18 bases left between them. CDR3 loop: CASSLAGANYDSNTEAFF. The CDR3, as DNA: TGTGCCAGCAGCTTAGCTGGGGCCAACTATGATTCGAACACTGAAGCTTTCTTT. The full variable domain, completed using reference TRBV7-9 and TRBJ1-1, is DTGVSQNPRHKITKRGQNVTFRCDPISEHNRLYWYRQTLGQGPEFLTYFQNEAQLEKSRLLSDRFSAERPKGSFSTLEIQRTEQGDSAMYLCASSLAGANYDSNTEAFFGQGTRLTVV.

V gene TRBV5-1 combines with J gene TRBJ1-1; D is uncertain. The CDR3 contains 15 residues. CDR1 is SGHRS and CDR2 is YFSETQ in the germline V gene. V was cut by 0 bases and J by 4 bases, with 13 bases left in between. In DNA, the CDR3 is TGCGCCAGCAGCTTGGTCCAGCTGACTTCCACTGAAGCTTTCTTT. Translation gives CASSLVQLTSTEAFF.

The chain employs TRBV6-1 and TRBJ1-6; TRBD1 might be the D (5 bases). Germline V gene sequence: CDR1 MNHNS, CDR2 SASEGT. Deletions cut 4 bases from V and 5 bases from J, with 15 bases between. The CDR3 length is 16 residues. The CDR3 loop reads CASSVHQGVHNSPLHF. CDR3 nucleotides: TGTGCCAGCAGTGTACATCAGGGTGTTCATAATTCACCCCTCCACTTT.

V is TRBV30 and J is TRBJ1-1, with D possibly being TRBD1 (5 bases). V was clipped by 3 bases and J by 4 bases, with 21 bases between them. This CDR3 region has 16 residues. The V gene's germline CDR1 is GTSNPN and CDR2 SVGIG (reference sequence). The CDR3 is CAWSGTLNREGTEAFF. The CDR3 DNA is TGTGCCTGGAGCGGGACTCTTAATCGGGAGGGCACTGAAGCTTTCTTT.

V is TRBV7-9 and J is TRBJ1-2; 7 bases agree with TRBD1. CDR1 SEHNR and CDR2 FQNEAQ come from the germline V gene (reference sequence). The CDR3 covers 16 residues. Unmatched junction bases numbered 12, after V lost 4 bases and J lost 4 bases. In DNA form, the CDR3 reads TGTGCCAGCAGCTCCGAACTGCGGGACAGCCTCTATGGCTACACCTTC. Protein product: CASSSELRDSLYGYTF.

The rearrangement joins TRBV14 to TRBJ2-1; D ambiguous. The CDR3 is 13 amino acids. V lost 2 bases and J lost 3, with 5 bases in between. CDR1 is SGHDN, CDR2 FVKESK, per germline. As DNA, the CDR3 is TGTGCCAGCAGCCAACAGTACTACAATGAGCAGTTCTTC. Protein product: CASSQQYYNEQFF.

The CDR3 is CASSSVSDRAGQPQHF. The CDR3 nucleotides are TGTGCCAGCAGTTCGGTGTCCGACAGGGCAGGTCAGCCCCAGCATTTT. V usage is TRBV2 and J usage is TRBJ1-5, with 7 positions matching TRBD1. The CDR3 has 16 residues. V shed 5 bases and J 6 bases; nucleotides not matched to a gene: 13. From germline, CDR1 is SNHLY and CDR2 FYNNEI.